A single sample is the source of the 12 T cell receptor beta chains below, sequenced in a study of cytomegalovirus exposure and HLA in healthy donors. The study ran its PCR with 60 Vbeta and 13 Jbeta primers. Generated by immunoSEQ multiplex PCR, the TCRdb table keeps only in-frame clones and is missing some. Of about 140,000 clones in the sample, roughly 80% are singletons; the top ten hold roughly 4.5%. Sequenced material: PBMCs. The origin of the receptors is a man aged 35 to 55 in good health and CMV-seropositive.

The CDR3 DNA sequence: TGTGCCACCAGCAGAGACCAGGTGGCAGTCTATGGCTACACCTTC. It translates to CATSRDQVAVYGYTF. V usage is TRBV15 and J usage is TRBJ1-2, with D unclear. This CDR3 has 15 amino acids. V was cut by 0 bases and J by 4 bases, with 12 bases left in between. CDR1 and CDR2 from the germline V gene are LNHNV and YYDKDF (reference sequence).

The chain has TRBV19 and TRBJ2-1; 8 nucleotides match TRBD1. The CDR3 extends over 15 amino acids. From germline, CDR1 is LNHDA and CDR2 SQIVND (reference sequence). Trimming took 7 bases from V and 1 from J; bases not matched to a gene: 6. This CDR3 is CASNPGQGSYNEQFF. In DNA, the CDR3 is TGTGCCAGTAACCCTGGACAGGGATCCTACAATGAGCAGTTCTTC.

V usage is TRBV10-3 and J usage is TRBJ1-2; no firm D call. In germline, CDR1 is ENHRY, CDR2 SYGVKD. Between the trimmed V and J ends, which lost 6 bases and 4 bases, there was a span of 12 bases. The CDR3 runs 13 residues. The CDR3 DNA follows: TGTGCCATCAGAGTGGCGGGAGGCTATGGCTACACCTTC. This gives the protein CAIRVAGGYGYTF.

The chain couples TRBV29-1 to TRBJ2-7, with a tentative D call TRBD2 (5 bases). Germline CDR1 is SQVTM and CDR2 is ANQGSEA. The CDR3 has 15 residues. V lost 2 bases and J lost 2, with 16 bases in between. CDR3 loop: CSVENAGRSPYEQYF. The CDR3 nucleotides read TGCAGCGTTGAAAACGCGGGCAGGAGCCCCTACGAGCAGTACTTC.

The CDR3 region has the DNA TGTGCCAGCAGTTTAAAAGGTTACAGTACGCAACCCTACGAGCAGTACTTC. Protein sequence: CASSLKGYSTQPYEQYF. This rearrangement joins TRBV27 to TRBJ2-7; D not resolved. The CDR3 loop spans 17 amino acids. Germline V gives CDR1 MNHEY, CDR2 SMNVEV (reference sequence). Trimming cost V 2 bases and J 2 bases, with 19 bases left between them.

This rearrangement joins TRBV12-5 to TRBJ2-7; D is unresolved. Germline V gene data show CDR1 as LGHNT and CDR2 as FRNRAP. The CDR3 contains 11 residues. V gave up 6 bases and J gave up 0 bases, with 3 bases separating them. CDR3 sequence: CASGRSYEQYF. Written as DNA, the CDR3 is TGTGCTAGTGGCCGCTCCTACGAGCAGTACTTC.

In this sample, this clone turned up once. The V call is TRBV10-3, the J call TRBJ1-4; D is undetermined. The CDR3 runs 15 residues. Trimming cost V 0 bases and J 0 bases, with 5 bases left between them. Germline V gene lookup returns CDR1 ENHRY and CDR2 SYGVKD. The CDR3 nucleotides are TGTGCCATCAGTGAGTCAAGCCCAACTAATGAAAAACTGTTTTTT. As protein: CAISESSPTNEKLFF.

The CDR3 nucleotides read TGTGCCAGCAGTACCAAGGGGGCTGACGGCTACACCTTC. Its protein is CASSTKGADGYTF. The rearrangement uses TRBV27 and TRBJ1-2; 7 bases align to TRBD1. The CDR3 loop spans 13 amino acids. CDR1 is MNHEY, CDR2 SMNVEV, per germline (reference sequence). V lost 5 bases, J lost 8 bases, and 8 bases stayed unmatched.

This rearrangement joins TRBV15 to TRBJ1-2; 7 positions agree with TRBD1. The germline V gene encodes CDR1 LNHNV and CDR2 YYDKDF (reference sequence). This CDR3 comprises 15 residues. The trim removed 0 bases at V and 4 bases at J, leaving 5 bases unmatched. DNA for the CDR3: TGTGCCACCAGCAGAGATCGGACAGGTTCCTATGGCTACACCTTC. Protein product: CATSRDRTGSYGYTF.

This clone was found a few times. V and J are TRBV7-2 and TRBJ1-3; no clear D. This CDR3 contains 14 residues. V was pared by 2 bases and J by 4 bases, with 9 bases between. Per germline, CDR1 SGHTA and CDR2 FQGNSA. This CDR3 reads CASSLTYAGNTIYF. The CDR3 coding sequence is TGTGCCAGCAGCTTAACCTACGCCGGAAACACCATATATTTT.

This clone has just a few counts. The J gene is TRBJ1-1, the V gene TRBV5-1, with D maybe TRBD1 (5 bases). Germline V gives CDR1 SGHRS, CDR2 YFSETQ. V shed 2 bases and J shed 0 bases, with 11 bases lying between them. The CDR3 contains 15 residues. The CDR3 loop is CASSLVQAMNTEAFF. CDR3 DNA sequence: TGCGCCAGCAGCTTAGTACAGGCCATGAACACTGAAGCTTTCTTT.

The V and J genes are TRBV11-2 and TRBJ2-2; 7 nucleotides align to TRBD2. CDR1 and CDR2 (germline): SGHAT, FQNNGV. The CDR3 is made up of 15 amino acids. Losses at the gene ends were 2 bases for V and 1 base for J; bases not matched to a gene: 1. For the CDR3, the DNA is TGTGCCAGCAGCTTATTAGCGGGGAACACCGGGGAGCTGTTTTTT. Amino acids: CASSLLAGNTGELFF.